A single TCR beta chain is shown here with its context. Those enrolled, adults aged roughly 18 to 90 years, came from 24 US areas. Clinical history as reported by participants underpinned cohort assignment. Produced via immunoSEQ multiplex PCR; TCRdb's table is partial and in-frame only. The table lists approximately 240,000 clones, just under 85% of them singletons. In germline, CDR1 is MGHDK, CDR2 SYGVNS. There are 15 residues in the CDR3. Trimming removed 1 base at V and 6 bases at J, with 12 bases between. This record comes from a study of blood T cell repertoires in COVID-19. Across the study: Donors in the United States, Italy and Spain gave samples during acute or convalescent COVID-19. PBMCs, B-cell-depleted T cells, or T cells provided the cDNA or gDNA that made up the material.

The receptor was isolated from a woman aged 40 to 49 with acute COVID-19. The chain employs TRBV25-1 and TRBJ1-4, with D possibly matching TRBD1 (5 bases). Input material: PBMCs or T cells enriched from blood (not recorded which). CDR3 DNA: TGTGCCAGCAGTGAATGGTGGGGCTTATATGAAAAACTGTTTTTT. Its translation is CASSEWWGLYEKLFF. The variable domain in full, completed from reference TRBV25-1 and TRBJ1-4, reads EADIYQTPRYLVIGTGKKITLECSQTMGHDKMYWYQQDPGMELHLIHYSYGVNSTEKGDLSSESTVSRIRTEHFPLTLESARPSHTSQYLCASSEWWGLYEKLFFGSGTQLSVL.